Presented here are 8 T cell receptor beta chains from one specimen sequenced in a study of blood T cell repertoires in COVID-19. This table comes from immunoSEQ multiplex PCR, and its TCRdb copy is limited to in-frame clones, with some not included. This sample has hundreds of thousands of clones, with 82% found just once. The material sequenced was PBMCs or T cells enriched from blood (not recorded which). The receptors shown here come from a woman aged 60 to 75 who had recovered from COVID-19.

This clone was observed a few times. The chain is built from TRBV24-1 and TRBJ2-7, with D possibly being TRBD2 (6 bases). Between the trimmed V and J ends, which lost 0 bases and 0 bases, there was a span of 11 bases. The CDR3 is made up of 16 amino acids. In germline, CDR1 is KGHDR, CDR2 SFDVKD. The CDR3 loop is CATSDLRTISSYEQYF. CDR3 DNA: TGTGCCACCAGTGATTTGCGGACTATCAGCTCCTACGAGCAGTACTTC.

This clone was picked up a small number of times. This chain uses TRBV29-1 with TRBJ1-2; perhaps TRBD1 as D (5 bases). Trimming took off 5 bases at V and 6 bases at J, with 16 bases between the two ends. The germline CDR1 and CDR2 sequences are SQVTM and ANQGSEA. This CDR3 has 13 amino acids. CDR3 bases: TGCAGCGTTCTTGCGGGGCGGACGAATGGCTACACCTTC. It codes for CSVLAGRTNGYTF.

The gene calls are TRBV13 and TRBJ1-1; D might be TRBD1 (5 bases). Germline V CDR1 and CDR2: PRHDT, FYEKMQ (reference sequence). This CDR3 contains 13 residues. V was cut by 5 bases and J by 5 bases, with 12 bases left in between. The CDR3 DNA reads TGTGCCAGCAGCCCCGGGGGGGGTACTGAAGCTTTCTTT. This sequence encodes CASSPGGGTEAFF.

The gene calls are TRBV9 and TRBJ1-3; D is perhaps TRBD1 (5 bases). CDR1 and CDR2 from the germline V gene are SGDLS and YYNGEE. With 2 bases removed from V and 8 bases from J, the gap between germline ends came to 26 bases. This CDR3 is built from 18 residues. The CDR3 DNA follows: TGTGCCAGCAGCGTTCGTCCCAATGGACTATTAAGGGGATACACCATATATTTT. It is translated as CASSVRPNGLLRGYTIYF. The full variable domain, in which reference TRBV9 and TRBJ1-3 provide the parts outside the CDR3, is DSGVTQTPKHLITATGQRVTLRCSPRSGDLSVYWYQQSLDQGLQFLIQYYNGEERAKGNILERFSAQQFPDLHSELNLSSLELGDSALYFCASSVRPNGLLRGYTIYFGEGSWLTVV.

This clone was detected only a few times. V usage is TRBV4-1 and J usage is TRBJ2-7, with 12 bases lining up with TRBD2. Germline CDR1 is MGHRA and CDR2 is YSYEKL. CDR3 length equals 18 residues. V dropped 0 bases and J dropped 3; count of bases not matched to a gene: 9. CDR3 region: CASSQEMASGRGFYEQYF. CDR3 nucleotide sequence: TGCGCCAGCAGCCAAGAAATGGCTAGCGGGAGGGGATTCTACGAGCAGTACTTC.

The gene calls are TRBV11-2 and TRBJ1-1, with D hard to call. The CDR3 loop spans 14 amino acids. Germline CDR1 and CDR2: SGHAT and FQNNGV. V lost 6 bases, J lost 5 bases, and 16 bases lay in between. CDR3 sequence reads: CASRPLRGGTEAFF. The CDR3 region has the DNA TGTGCCAGCAGGCCACTTCGGGGAGGGACTGAAGCTTTCTTT.

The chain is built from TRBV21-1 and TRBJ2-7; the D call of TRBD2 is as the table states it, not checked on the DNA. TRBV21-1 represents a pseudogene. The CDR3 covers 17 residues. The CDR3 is CASSKAFGGEHSYEQYF. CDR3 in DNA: TGTGCCAGCAGCAAAGCGTTCGGGGGGGAACACTCCTACGAGCAGTACTTC.

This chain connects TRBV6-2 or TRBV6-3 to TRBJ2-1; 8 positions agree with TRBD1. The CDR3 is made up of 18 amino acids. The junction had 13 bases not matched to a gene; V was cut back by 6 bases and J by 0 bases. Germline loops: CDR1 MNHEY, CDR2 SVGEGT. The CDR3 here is CASSRFRGQSSSYNEQFF. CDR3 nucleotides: TGTGCCAGCAGCAGATTCAGGGGGCAGTCCAGCTCCTACAATGAGCAGTTCTTC.